This T cell receptor (beta chain) was recovered during a study of patients and donors after allogeneic stem cell transplantation. TCRdb redid the calling of the RT-PCR reads with MiXCR, one entry per CDR3 protein. Of fewer than 500,000 distinct CDR3 sequences in the sample, 15% to 20% were seen once. CDR1 and CDR2 (germline): MNHEY, SMNVEV (reference sequence). V was cut by 0 bases and J by 4 bases, with 9 bases left in between. CDR3 size: 15 residues. This sequence was found in a human donor who was either an allogeneic HSCT recipient or a stem cell or donor lymphocyte infusion donor (not recorded which). It is not recorded whose cells these are; they may come from a transplant donor. The rearrangement links TRBV27 to TRBJ2-2, with D perhaps TRBD1 (6 bases). Sample: blood, either unsorted or a sorted T cell fraction (not recorded which). As DNA, the CDR3 is TGTGCCAGCAGTTTATCGGGGGCTGCCACCGGGGAGCTGTTTTTT. This codes for CASSLSGAATGELFF.